The 28 T cell receptor beta chains below were found in one sample sequenced in a study of shared clonotypes between healthy human individuals. Naive CD8 cells were CD45RO-negative, positively selected for CCR7, excluding terminally differentiated effector memory CD45RA+ cells. The assay was immunoSEQ multiplex PCR, and TCRdb's table has in-frame clones only and misses some. The sample records around 550,000 clones, approximately 95% being singletons. Sequencing input: naive CD8+ T cells sorted from blood. The receptor set was obtained from a woman aged 25 to 45 in good health.

The chain couples TRBV7-9 to TRBJ2-5; D ambiguous. The J call may be in error: the DNA end matches TRBJ2-7 better. CDR1 is SEHNR, CDR2 FQNEAQ, per germline (reference sequence). CDR3 length: 14 residues. The CDR3: CASSLVRAEYEQYF. DNA of the CDR3: TGTGCCAGCAGCTTAGTTAGGGCCGAATACGAGCAGTACTTC.

The chain recombines TRBV9 with TRBJ1-2; D is perhaps TRBD1 (6 bases). The V gene lost 3 bases and the J gene lost 4 bases, with 13 bases spanning the gap. CDR1 is SGDLS, CDR2 YYNGEE, per germline. This CDR3 is built from 14 residues. DNA of the CDR3: TGTGCCAGCAGCGCCCGACAGGACGTCTATGGCTACACCTTC. Its protein product is CASSARQDVYGYTF. The whole variable domain, filled in from reference TRBV9 and TRBJ1-2, reads DSGVTQTPKHLITATGQRVTLRCSPRSGDLSVYWYQQSLDQGLQFLIQYYNGEERAKGNILERFSAQQFPDLHSELNLSSLELGDSALYFCASSARQDVYGYTFGSGTRLTVV.

A remark on this clone: The sample holds other DNA sequences that translate to the same CDR3. The chain joins TRBV13 to TRBJ2-7, with TRBD2 identical over 15 bases. With V trimmed by 3 bases and J by 1 base, 1 base remained unmatched. Per germline, CDR1 PRHDT and CDR2 FYEKMQ (reference sequence). CDR3 size: 16 residues. The CDR3 loop is CASSFGTSGRSYEQYF. The CDR3 coding sequence is TGTGCCAGCAGCTTCGGGACTAGCGGGAGGTCCTACGAGCAGTACTTC.

The chain is built from TRBV4-1 and TRBJ2-7; 10 positions agree with TRBD1. V was pared by 2 bases and J by 2 bases, with 3 bases of the junction left unmatched. The CDR3 sequence is 15 residues long. Germline CDR1 MGHRA, CDR2 YSYEKL. The CDR3 nucleotides read TGCGCCAGCAGCCAACGGGGACAGGGGACCTACGAGCAGTACTTC. Amino acid sequence: CASSQRGQGTYEQYF.

Of note for this clone: The junction departs from the called germline gene at one end, perhaps through a read error. J is TRBJ2-7 and V is TRBV19; TRBD1 matches 7 bases. Per germline, CDR1 LNHDA and CDR2 SQIVND (reference sequence). The length of the CDR3 is 13 residues. The CDR3: CASSKWDSYEQYF. CDR3 nucleotides: TGTGCCAGCAGTAAGTGGGACAGCTACGAGCAGTACTTC.

In its sample, this clone was seen a few times. This chain's CDR3 is CASPPGEQYF. CDR3 in DNA: TGTGCCAGCCCCCCGGGAGAGCAGTACTTC. The chain is built from TRBV25-1 and TRBJ2-7, with D possibly matching TRBD2 (5 bases). V lost 8 bases and J lost 7, with 9 bases in between. The CDR3 extends over 10 amino acids. Germline V gene sequence: CDR1 MGHDK, CDR2 SYGVNS.

This sequence joins TRBV29-1 and TRBJ2-5, with TRBD2 matching 9 bases. The DNA end favors TRBJ2-7, so the J call may be wrong. The V gene's germline CDR1 is SQVTM and CDR2 ANQGSEA. CDR3 length: 16 residues. The CDR3 nucleotides read TGCAGCGTTGTGGCTGGGGATTTAGCGGGAGTCGGCGAGCAGTACTTC. This translates into CSVVAGDLAGVGEQYF.

This clone showed up just a few times. The V gene is TRBV9, the J gene TRBJ1-2; D unclear. Germline V gives CDR1 SGDLS, CDR2 YYNGEE. V lost 3 bases to trimming and J lost 2 bases, with 17 bases between them. CDR3 length: 16 amino acids. The chain's CDR3 is CASSGWEWGMNYGYTF. As DNA, the CDR3 is TGTGCCAGCAGCGGCTGGGAATGGGGTATGAACTATGGCTACACCTTC.

The chain combines TRBV19 with TRBJ2-7; weak D call: TRBD1 (5 bases). The CDR3 runs to 14 residues. Germline-derived CDR1 and CDR2 are LNHDA and SQIVND (reference sequence). V lost 5 bases, J lost 6 bases, and 17 bases lay in between. The CDR3 DNA sequence: TGTGCCAGTAGTGACAGCGATACCCCTTTCGAGCAGTACTTC. Translated, it gives CASSDSDTPFEQYF. The full variable domain, with the rest looked up from reference TRBV19 and TRBJ2-7, is DGGITQSPKYLFRKEGQNVTLSCEQNLNHDAMYWYRQDPGQGLRLIYYSQIVNDFQKGDIAEGYSVSREKKESFPLTVTSAQKNPTAFYLCASSDSDTPFEQYFGPGTRLTVT.

The chain employs TRBV4-2 and TRBJ2-7; weak D call: TRBD1 (6 bases). The CDR3 is 14 residues long. Trimming removed 1 base from V and 7 bases from J, with 14 bases in between. Germline-derived CDR1 and CDR2 are LGHNA and YNFKEQ. CDR3 nucleotides: TGTGCCAGCAGCCAAGCCTCAGGGGATTGGGAGCAGTACTTC. Its protein product is CASSQASGDWEQYF.

The chain uses TRBV5-5 and TRBJ2-7; D ambiguous. The CDR3 covers 13 residues. Per germline, CDR1 SGHKS and CDR2 YYEKEE (reference sequence). Trimming took 1 base from V and 1 from J, leaving 6 bases between them. The CDR3 is CASSLLESYEQYF. In nucleotides, the CDR3 is TGTGCCAGCAGCTTGCTAGAGTCCTACGAGCAGTACTTC.

V is TRBV19 and J is TRBJ1-5; D not certain. The V end was cut by 7 bases, the J end by 0 bases, with 10 bases between. Per germline, CDR1 LNHDA and CDR2 SQIVND (reference sequence). The CDR3 is 14 amino acids. The CDR3 loop is CASISLNSNQPQHF. The CDR3 bases are TGTGCCAGTATATCCCTGAATAGCAATCAGCCCCAGCATTTT.

The gene calls are TRBV14 and TRBJ1-1; weak D call: TRBD1 (6 bases). In germline, CDR1 is SGHDN, CDR2 FVKESK. The CDR3 length is 14 residues. Trimming took 11 bases from V and 3 from J, leaving 19 bases between them. The DNA of the CDR3 is TGTGCCTTCGTAAGGGGGTATGACTACACTGAAGCTTTCTTT. It yields the protein CAFVRGYDYTEAFF.

The rearrangement joins TRBV13 to TRBJ2-7, with TRBD2 matching 8 bases. The CDR3 sequence is 15 residues long. Unmatched junction bases numbered 11, after V lost 6 bases and J lost 4 bases. Germline V CDR1 and CDR2: PRHDT, FYEKMQ (reference sequence). DNA for the CDR3: TGTGCCAGCAGTGGGTCTGCGGGAGGTCCTTACGAGCAGTACTTC. Translating gives CASSGSAGGPYEQYF.

The rearrangement uses TRBV11-3 and TRBJ2-7, with D possibly matching TRBD1 (6 bases). V lost 1 base, J lost 0 bases, and 7 bases lay in between. The CDR3 runs to 14 residues. Germline values: CDR1 SGHNT, CDR2 YENEEA. The CDR3 spells CASSLGDNSYEQYF. The CDR3, as DNA: TGTGCCAGCAGCTTAGGGGACAACTCCTACGAGCAGTACTTC.

The chain uses TRBV2 and TRBJ1-3; no reliable D call. V was cut by 10 bases and J by 3 bases, with 19 bases left in between. Looked up from germline, CDR1 is SNHLY and CDR2 is FYNNEI. There are 15 residues in the CDR3. CDR3: CATRSGSFSGNTIYF. The DNA of the CDR3 is TGTGCCACCCGCTCGGGCTCCTTCAGTGGAAACACCATATATTTT.

The chain links TRBV29-1 to TRBJ2-3; no clear D. The CDR3 runs 13 residues. Trimming stripped 8 bases from V and 0 bases from J, with 12 bases between. Germline V gene lookup returns CDR1 SQVTM and CDR2 ANQGSEA. CDR3 protein: CSLEDSSTDTQYF. In nucleotides, the CDR3 is TGCAGCCTAGAAGACTCAAGCACAGATACGCAGTATTTT.

This chain uses TRBV27 with TRBJ2-5, with D unresolved. In germline, CDR1 is MNHEY, CDR2 SMNVEV (reference sequence). CDR3 length: 13 residues. Trimming removed 6 bases at V and 5 bases at J, with 13 bases between. CDR3 nucleotide sequence: TGTGCCAGCAGGGCAAACGATAGGGAGACCCAGTACTTC. Residues: CASRANDRETQYF.

About this clone: This specimen includes other DNA sequences encoding the same CDR3. V gene TRBV27 combines with J gene TRBJ2-7, with D perhaps matching TRBD2 (5 bases). The CDR3 is 12 residues long. V was shortened by 7 bases and J by 6 bases, with 13 bases between the two germline ends. CDR1 MNHEY and CDR2 SMNVEV come from the germline V gene (reference sequence). CDR3 sequence (DNA): TGTGCCAGCAATACCGGACTGGGCGAGCAGTACTTC. Its translation: CASNTGLGEQYF.

V gene TRBV6-1 combines with J gene TRBJ2-5, with 12 bases identical to TRBD2. The J call may be mistaken, given a closer DNA end match to TRBJ2-7. Germline CDR1 is MNHNS and CDR2 is SASEGT. This CDR3 is built from 17 residues. The CDR3 spells CASSDRTSGIGIYEQYF. The CDR3 nucleotides read TGTGCCAGCAGTGACAGGACTAGCGGGATAGGGATCTACGAGCAGTACTTC.

This chain uses TRBV19 with TRBJ2-2; 16 bases fit TRBD2. The J segment lost 5 bases and the V segment lost 10 bases, leaving 13 bases of the junction unmatched. The CDR3 consists of 18 residues. Germline CDR1 LNHDA, CDR2 SQIVND (reference sequence). CDR3: CATSQPGLAGGPTGELFF. The CDR3 DNA is TGTGCCACCTCACAACCGGGACTAGCGGGAGGGCCAACCGGGGAGCTGTTTTTT.

J is TRBJ2-7 and V is TRBV10-3, with TRBD2 matching over 8 bases. The ends lost 11 bases at V and 4 bases at J; junction bases unmatched: 4. Germline V lookup: CDR1 ENHRY, CDR2 SYGVKD. The CDR3 is 11 residues long. The CDR3 nucleotides are TGTGCCTCTCGGGGGGGGTACGAGCAGTACTTC. This sequence encodes CASRGGYEQYF.

V usage is TRBV27 and J usage is TRBJ2-5; TRBD2 is a possible D gene (6 bases). CDR1 and CDR2 from the germline V gene are MNHEY and SMNVEV (reference sequence). Trimming took 5 bases from V and 7 from J, leaving 17 bases between them. This CDR3 comprises 14 residues. The CDR3 reads CASSMLRGGGTQYF. CDR3 nucleotides: TGTGCCAGCAGTATGTTGCGGGGTGGCGGGACCCAGTACTTC.

J is TRBJ1-5 and V is TRBV27; D ambiguous. Germline V lookup: CDR1 MNHEY, CDR2 SMNVEV (reference sequence). Trimming cost V 0 bases and J 2 bases, with 8 bases left between them. The CDR3 spans 15 residues. The CDR3 loop reads CASSLSPSGNQPQHF. The DNA of the CDR3 is TGTGCCAGCAGTTTATCCCCCTCGGGCAATCAGCCCCAGCATTTT.

The CDR3 DNA is TGTGCCAGCAGCTCCCGCGATAACTTCTTCAATGAGCAGTTCTTC. Its translation is CASSSRDNFFNEQFF. The chain employs TRBV13 and TRBJ2-1; D gene uncertain. Deletions cut 4 bases from V and 6 bases from J, with 16 bases between. CDR1 PRHDT and CDR2 FYEKMQ come from the germline V gene (reference sequence). The length of the CDR3 is 15 residues.

The V gene is TRBV28, the J gene TRBJ2-7; D remains unclear. The CDR3 spans 16 residues. The germline gives CDR1 MDHEN, CDR2 SYDVKM. V lost 4 bases, J lost 0 bases, and 16 bases lay in between. DNA for the CDR3: TGTGCCAGCAGTTCCTCGACCGAGTTTAGCTCCTACGAGCAGTACTTC. It specifies CASSSSTEFSSYEQYF.

CDR3 in amino acids: CASSLGARTEAFF. CDR3 DNA sequence: TGTGCCAGCAGTTTGGGGGCGCGAACTGAAGCTTTCTTT. This chain joins TRBV27 and TRBJ1-1; D might be TRBD1 (6 bases). Trimming took off 3 bases at V and 5 bases at J, with 10 bases between the two ends. The CDR3 covers 13 residues. Per the germline V gene, CDR1 is MNHEY and CDR2 is SMNVEV (reference sequence).

V and J are TRBV29-1 and TRBJ1-2, with TRBD1 as a possible D gene (5 bases). Trimming left V 3 bases short and J 4 bases short, with 12 bases between. CDR1 SQVTM and CDR2 ANQGSEA come from the germline V gene. CDR3 length equals 13 residues. Here the CDR3 reads CSVEPGTAYGYTF. The CDR3 DNA is TGCAGCGTTGAGCCAGGGACGGCCTATGGCTACACCTTC.